This T cell receptor beta chain was sequenced for a study of blood T cell repertoires in COVID-19. At the level of the study: PBMCs, B-cell-depleted T cells, or T cells provided the cDNA or gDNA that made up the material.

The ends were cut back, 5 bases at V and 7 bases at J, with 15 bases in the middle. Germline V lookup: CDR1 SGHAT, CDR2 FQNNGV. The CDR3 has 13 residues. Produced via immunoSEQ multiplex PCR; TCRdb's table is partial and in-frame only. In the table there are 390,000 or so clones, 70% to 90% of which are singletons. This chain uses TRBV11-2 with TRBJ2-7; D uncertain. Sequencing was performed on peripheral blood. The source is a woman aged 25 to 39 with active or convalescent COVID-19. The CDR3 reads CASSEGYTGEQYF. The CDR3, as DNA: TGTGCCAGCAGCGAAGGCTACACGGGTGAGCAGTACTTC.